These 28 T cell receptor beta chains came from one sample sequenced in a study of blood T cell repertoires in COVID-19. Data came from immunoSEQ multiplex PCR; TCRdb stores just in-frame clones and leaves some out. The sample lists about 200,000 clones; about 86% were seen once. The sequenced sample consisted of PBMCs or T cells enriched from blood (not recorded which). The receptor set was obtained from a woman between 40 and 50 years old with acute COVID-19.

The gene calls are TRBV11-3 and TRBJ2-5, with a tentative D call TRBD2 (6 bases). The length of the CDR3 is 16 residues. Per germline, CDR1 SGHNT and CDR2 YENEEA. Trimming took 1 base from V and 2 from J, leaving 14 bases between them. CDR3 nucleotides: TGTGCCAGCAGCTTAGCCCAGCGGGCGCGTCAAGAGACCCAGTACTTC. Translating it yields CASSLAQRARQETQYF.

This clone was seen a single time. The chain couples TRBV5-1 to TRBJ2-3, with 7 bases aligning to TRBD2. Unmatched junction bases numbered 5, after V lost 0 bases and J lost 4 bases. Looked up from germline, CDR1 is SGHRS and CDR2 is YFSETQ. CDR3 size: 15 residues. The DNA of the CDR3 is TGCGCCAGCAGCTTGGACCTAGCGGCCGCAGATACGCAGTATTTT. Protein sequence: CASSLDLAAADTQYF.

The gene calls are TRBV3-1 (or the pseudogene TRBV3-2) and TRBJ2-7, with 10 bases identical to TRBD2. Trimming removed 4 bases from V and 2 bases from J; junction bases left unmatched: 5. Per germline, CDR1 LGHDT and CDR2 YNNKEL (reference sequence). The CDR3 consists of 15 residues. CDR3 nucleotides: TGTGCCAGCAGCCCGACTCTAGCGGGAGCCTACGAGCAGTACTTC. The encoded protein is CASSPTLAGAYEQYF.

This chain joins TRBV6-4 and TRBJ2-2, with 7 positions matching TRBD2. This CDR3 comprises 16 residues. V gave up 5 bases and J gave up 3 bases; unmatched junction bases: 9. Germline-derived CDR1 and CDR2 are MRHNA and SNTAGT. The CDR3 is CASSRVASGYTGELFF. DNA for the CDR3: TGTGCCAGCAGTCGCGTCGCTAGCGGATACACCGGGGAGCTGTTTTTT.

This sequence joins TRBV27 and TRBJ2-7; the D gene is possibly TRBD2 (6 bases). Trimming left V 6 bases short and J 1 base short, with 13 bases between. The CDR3 has 14 amino acids. Germline V CDR1 and CDR2: MNHEY, SMNVEV (reference sequence). The CDR3 DNA reads as TGTGCCAGCAGCCTCGGGGCGGGATCCTACGAGCAGTACTTC. Encoded protein: CASSLGAGSYEQYF.

This clone was counted only a few times. The V and J genes are TRBV28 and TRBJ1-1, with TRBD1 matching 7 bases. From germline, CDR1 is MDHEN and CDR2 SYDVKM. The CDR3 spans 14 residues. V dropped 5 bases and J dropped 0; count of bases not matched to a gene: 3. DNA of the CDR3: TGTGCCAGCAGTGAGGACAGGTTGAACACTGAAGCTTTCTTT. Translated: CASSEDRLNTEAFF.

The chain carries TRBV28 and TRBJ1-2; no definite D call. In germline, CDR1 is MDHEN, CDR2 SYDVKM. CDR3 size: 14 residues. V gave up 2 bases and J gave up 1 base, with 8 bases separating them. This CDR3 reads CASSLPTGNYGYTF. The CDR3 DNA reads as TGTGCCAGCAGTTTACCGACGGGTAACTATGGCTACACCTTC.

V gene TRBV5-1 combines with J gene TRBJ2-1; 9 bases are a match to TRBD1. Germline V gives CDR1 SGHRS, CDR2 YFSETQ. The V segment lost 0 bases and the J segment 7 bases; nucleotides outside the gene matches: 5. The CDR3 runs to 15 residues. The CDR3 nucleotides read TGCGCCAGCAGCTTGGAAGGACAGGGGAGAAATGAGCAGTTCTTC. Its translation: CASSLEGQGRNEQFF.

This chain uses TRBV5-1 with TRBJ2-1, with 8 bases aligning to TRBD2. The length of the CDR3 is 17 residues. The germline V gene encodes CDR1 SGHRS and CDR2 YFSETQ. J was trimmed by 3 bases and V by 1 base; bases with no gene match: 9. This CDR3 is CASSLRVAGPLYNEQFF. The CDR3 DNA follows: TGCGCCAGCAGCTTGAGAGTAGCGGGGCCCCTCTACAATGAGCAGTTCTTC.

The chain is built from TRBV28 and TRBJ2-5; the match to TRBD1 covers 9 bases. With 5 bases clipped from V and 5 bases from J, the junction kept 3 bases outside the gene matches. This CDR3 comprises 13 residues. Per germline, CDR1 MDHEN and CDR2 SYDVKM. DNA of the CDR3: TGTGCCAGCAGTACAGGGGGCCGGGAGACCCAGTACTTC. Protein: CASSTGGRETQYF.

This clone was found a few times. This rearrangement joins TRBV28 to TRBJ1-2, with no clear D. The V end was cut by 5 bases, the J end by 4 bases, with 11 bases between. CDR3 length equals 13 residues. Germline CDR1 MDHEN, CDR2 SYDVKM. This chain's CDR3 is CASSPPVGYGYTF. CDR3 nucleotide sequence: TGTGCCAGCAGTCCCCCGGTCGGCTATGGCTACACCTTC.

The V and J genes are TRBV28 and TRBJ1-5; a weak D match, TRBD1 (6 bases). Germline-derived CDR1 and CDR2 are MDHEN and SYDVKM. V was trimmed by 2 bases and J by 0 bases, leaving 14 bases between them. CDR3 length equals 17 residues. The CDR3 loop reads CASSLLLRGGSNQPQHF. Written as DNA, the CDR3 is TGTGCCAGCAGTTTACTCTTAAGGGGGGGTAGCAATCAGCCCCAGCATTTT.

This chain connects TRBV4-3 to TRBJ1-5, with D tentatively TRBD1 (6 bases). This CDR3 region has 13 residues. Deletions cut 4 bases from V and 7 bases from J, with 11 bases between. In germline, CDR1 is LGHNA, CDR2 YSLEER. CDR3 sequence: CASSPGVRQPQHF. For the CDR3, the DNA is TGCGCCAGCAGCCCAGGGGTCAGGCAGCCCCAGCATTTT.

The chain employs TRBV2 and TRBJ1-5, with unresolved D. Germline CDR1 and CDR2: SNHLY and FYNNEI. Trimming left V 9 bases short and J 0 bases short, with 12 bases between. The length of the CDR3 is 14 residues. CDR3 in DNA: TGTGCCAGAGGTGGACTCTTTAGCAATCAGCCCCAGCATTTT. It codes for CARGGLFSNQPQHF.

This clone appeared a single time. V usage is TRBV27 and J usage is TRBJ1-5; 8 positions match TRBD1. Unmatched junction bases numbered 3, after V lost 5 bases and J lost 0 bases. The CDR3 runs 15 residues. Germline CDR1 MNHEY, CDR2 SMNVEV (reference sequence). CDR3 sequence reads: CASSRTGPSNQPQHF. The DNA for the CDR3 is TGTGCCAGCAGTAGGACAGGGCCTAGCAATCAGCCCCAGCATTTT.

The chain is built from TRBV7-2 and TRBJ2-5; the D gene is possibly TRBD2 (5 bases). The CDR3 covers 15 residues. V gave up 5 bases and J gave up 2 bases, with 15 bases separating them. Germline CDR1 reads SGHTA; CDR2 reads FQGNSA. In nucleotides, the CDR3 is TGTGCCAGCAGCATCCACGCTGGAGGACAAGAGACCCAGTACTTC. It is translated as CASSIHAGGQETQYF. The entire variable domain, with the rest obtained from reference TRBV7-2 and TRBJ2-5, is as follows: GAGVSQSPSNKVTEKGKDVELRCDPISGHTALYWYRQSLGQGLEFLIYFQGNSAPDKSGLPSDRFSAERTGGSVSTLTIQRTQQEDSAVYLCASSIHAGGQETQYFGPGTRLLVL.

This clone was seen a few times. The chain combines TRBV19 with TRBJ2-1, with 12 bases that match TRBD2. V gave up 6 bases and J gave up 8 bases; unmatched junction bases: 14. CDR3 length: 17 amino acids. CDR1 is LNHDA, CDR2 SQIVND, per germline (reference sequence). CDR3 amino acids: CASSQTSGSGRGDEQFF. In DNA form, the CDR3 reads TGTGCCAGTAGCCAGACTAGCGGGAGTGGCCGAGGCGATGAGCAGTTCTTC.

CDR3 sequence (DNA): TGTGCCAGCAGTGAATGGGAGATAAACCAGCCCCAGCATTTT. Translated: CASSEWEINQPQHF. This chain links TRBV6-1 with TRBJ1-5; D unresolved. The CDR3 has 14 amino acids. CDR1 is MNHNS and CDR2 is SASEGT in the germline V gene. Trimming took off 2 bases at V and 7 bases at J, with 12 bases between the two ends.

The gene calls are TRBV28 and TRBJ1-4; 8 bases fit TRBD1. CDR3 length: 14 residues. J lost 5 bases, V lost 5 bases, and 4 bases had no gene match. The germline V gene has CDR1 MDHEN and CDR2 SYDVKM. The CDR3 loop is CASSATGVNEKLFF. The CDR3 DNA follows: TGTGCCAGCAGTGCGACAGGGGTAAATGAAAAACTGTTTTTT.

J is TRBJ1-1 and V is TRBV7-2; TRBD1 matches at 8 bases. Germline trimming cut 5 bases from V and 5 bases from J; bases unmatched to any gene: 7. CDR3 length: 14 residues. CDR1 SGHTA and CDR2 FQGNSA come from the germline V gene. CDR3 DNA sequence: TGTGCCAGCAGCCCTCAGGGGGCTGGGACTGAAGCTTTCTTT. It specifies CASSPQGAGTEAFF.

The rearrangement links TRBV15 to TRBJ2-7; 7 nucleotides agree with TRBD1. The V gene's germline CDR1 is LNHNV and CDR2 YYDKDF (reference sequence). This CDR3 region has 16 residues. V lost 0 bases and J lost 5; bases outside the gene matches: 10. Here the CDR3 DNA reads TGTGCCACCAGCAGAGAGCGCCGCAGGGGGTACGACGAGCAGTACTTC. This codes for CATSRERRRGYDEQYF.

As to this clone: This specimen includes other DNA sequences encoding the same CDR3. The chain employs TRBV5-1 and TRBJ2-3; D is perhaps TRBD2 (6 bases). CDR3 size: 14 residues. Germline values: CDR1 SGHRS, CDR2 YFSETQ. The ends were cut back, 3 bases at V and 0 bases at J, with 8 bases in the middle. The CDR3 DNA follows: TGCGCCAGCAGCTCAACTAGCAGCACAGATACGCAGTATTTT. Its protein is CASSSTSSTDTQYF.

This rearrangement joins TRBV4-1 to TRBJ2-7; TRBD1 is a possible D gene (5 bases). Trimming took 1 base from V and 5 from J, leaving 12 bases between them. CDR3 length: 14 amino acids. Per the germline V gene, CDR1 is MGHRA and CDR2 is YSYEKL. The CDR3: CASSQGQGFNEQYF. DNA of the CDR3: TGCGCCAGCAGCCAAGGGCAGGGTTTCAACGAGCAGTACTTC.

This sequence joins TRBV7-9 and TRBJ2-3; TRBD2 might be the D (6 bases). Germline V CDR1 and CDR2: SEHNR, FQNEAQ (reference sequence). V lost 1 base and J 4 bases, leaving 18 bases between the germline ends. The CDR3 runs 17 residues. The CDR3 here is CASSLVTGTLRADTQYF. The CDR3 DNA is TGTGCCAGCAGCTTAGTAACGGGGACTCTGAGGGCAGATACGCAGTATTTT.

The chain joins TRBV27 to TRBJ2-3; 14 bases match TRBD2. Germline loops: CDR1 MNHEY, CDR2 SMNVEV (reference sequence). The length of the CDR3 is 15 residues. V shed 4 bases, J shed 7 bases, and the junction held 4 bases outside the gene matches. The CDR3 loop is CASSSGLAGGYTQYF. As DNA, the CDR3 is TGTGCCAGCAGTTCCGGACTAGCGGGAGGTTATACGCAGTATTTT.

The table lists this clone with a count of one. The chain recombines TRBV29-1 with TRBJ2-3, with D possibly TRBD2 on 5 matching bases. The V gene's germline CDR1 is SQVTM and CDR2 ANQGSEA. The CDR3 sequence is 13 residues long. V was trimmed by 3 bases and J by 2 bases, leaving 9 bases between them. The CDR3 protein is CSVEARATDTQYF. The DNA of the CDR3 is TGCAGCGTTGAGGCGCGGGCCACAGATACGCAGTATTTT.

The chain is built from TRBV28 and TRBJ1-6; TRBD1 aligns across 10 bases. The CDR3 length is 16 residues. The junction had 8 bases not matched to a gene; V was cut back by 5 bases and J by 7 bases. Per germline, CDR1 MDHEN and CDR2 SYDVKM. CDR3 residues: CASSPGDRGGNSPLHF. CDR3 sequence (DNA): TGTGCCAGCAGTCCCGGGGACAGGGGAGGGAATTCACCCCTCCACTTT.

This clone has more than one count but fewer than ten. The rearrangement uses TRBV5-6 and TRBJ2-1, with a weak D call TRBD1 (5 bases). The V end lost 0 bases, the J end lost 14 bases, and 18 bases lay between the germline ends. The CDR3 is 14 residues long. Germline CDR1 is SGHDT and CDR2 is YYEEEE. The CDR3 bases are TGTGCCAGCAGCTTGGGACCCTTTTACCCCAGGGAGTTCTTC. Translating gives CASSLGPFYPREFF.